The clone carrying this TCR beta chain appeared a few times. Primed by a sample-barcoded 5' primer and a J-beta primer mix, a second PCR proceeded for roughly 7 to 12 cycles. TCRdb processed the 5' RACE reads anew with MiXCR; each CDR3 protein has one entry. Here the sample spans over 500,000 distinct CDR3 sequences, about 25% being singletons. This record belongs to a study of blood T cells in healthy people across ages. This CDR3 contains 14 residues. V lost 6 bases and J lost 0; bases outside the gene matches: 1. CDR1 is SNHLY, CDR2 FYNNEI, per germline. In addition, the sample was reused for a study of T cells of mothers and their children. That report adds: Primer M1S, used in the second PCR, introduced sample barcodes and 2-4 random nucleotides.

Source material: blood. The receptor comes from a boy between 2 and 10 years old in good health. The chain links TRBV2 to TRBJ1-4; 7 bases line up with TRBD1. The CDR3 nucleotides are TGTGCCAGCAGAGACAGGGCAACTAATGAAAAACTGTTTTTT. It yields the protein CASRDRATNEKLFF.